One and the same sample provided the 32 T cell receptor beta chains below, sequenced in a study of long-term antiretroviral therapy in people with HIV. Sequencing used immunoSEQ v3.0 at survey level. The method was immunoSEQ multiplex PCR; TCRdb's version includes in-frame clones alone and lacks a portion of them. The sample carries 23,000 or so clones, around 83% recorded once. This specimen was unsorted PBMCs, taken 0.4 years after starting antiretroviral therapy. All receptors derive from a man between 45 and 60 years old with HIV.

This rearrangement joins TRBV30 to TRBJ1-6; D might be TRBD1 (5 bases). V was cut by 0 bases and J by 7 bases, with 13 bases left in between. The length of the CDR3 is 15 residues. Germline V CDR1 and CDR2: GTSNPN, SVGIG (reference sequence). Here the CDR3 reads CAWSVRGRSNSPLHF. The CDR3 DNA reads TGTGCCTGGAGTGTAAGGGGCAGGAGCAATTCACCCCTCCACTTT.

The chain is built from TRBV10-3 and TRBJ2-7; tentative D call: TRBD2 (7 bases). V lost 0 bases, J lost 3 bases, and 15 bases lay in between. Germline V gene data show CDR1 as ENHRY and CDR2 as SYGVKD. The length of the CDR3 is 16 residues. CDR3 coding DNA: TGTGCCATCAGTGAGTCGGAGGGGGAGGGAATCTACGAGCAGTACTTC. Translated, it gives CAISESEGEGIYEQYF.

V gene TRBV7-3 combines with J gene TRBJ2-5; D remains unclear. V lost 4 bases and J lost 4, with 10 bases in between. The CDR3 has 13 residues. Germline CDR1 is SGHTA and CDR2 is FQGTGA. CDR3 sequence reads: CASSSDLGETQYF. The CDR3 nucleotides are TGTGCCAGCAGCTCCGACCTCGGAGAGACCCAGTACTTC.

This chain links TRBV6-4 with TRBJ2-3; TRBD1 matches 9 bases. Germline CDR1 is MRHNA and CDR2 is SNTAGT. This CDR3 is built from 14 residues. V lost 4 bases and J lost 1; bases outside the gene matches: 0. This chain's CDR3 is CASSGTGGTDTQYF. The DNA for the CDR3 is TGTGCCAGCAGTGGGACAGGGGGCACAGATACGCAGTATTTT.

CDR3 nucleotide sequence: TGTGCCAGCAGCCAAGGAGGGTTGCTGAACACTGAAGCTTTCTTT. Translation gives CASSQGGLLNTEAFF. The chain couples TRBV7-2 to TRBJ1-1; D uncertain. V was pared by 5 bases and J by 0 bases, with 13 bases between. The length of the CDR3 is 15 residues. The V gene's germline CDR1 is SGHTA and CDR2 FQGNSA.

The chain has TRBV28 and TRBJ1-1; D gene unclear. V shed 4 bases and J shed 5 bases, with 11 bases lying between them. The CDR3 consists of 13 residues. From germline, CDR1 is MDHEN and CDR2 SYDVKM. The CDR3 nucleotides read TGTGCCAGCAGTTCCGTAGGAGAGACTGAAGCTTTCTTT. It encodes CASSSVGETEAFF.

The gene calls are TRBV7-2 and TRBJ2-7; D gene uncertain. Germline V lookup: CDR1 SGHTA, CDR2 FQGNSA. V was clipped by 5 bases and J by 0 bases, with 14 bases between them. The CDR3 spans 15 residues. CDR3 coding DNA: TGTGCCAGCAGCACGCCAGAGCGCTACTCCTACGAGCAGTACTTC. Amino acid sequence: CASSTPERYSYEQYF.

This chain connects TRBV18 to TRBJ1-5; TRBD1 matches at 7 bases. The ends lost 6 bases at V and 0 bases at J; junction bases unmatched: 2. This CDR3 is 14 amino acids long. Germline loops: CDR1 KGHSH, CDR2 LQKENI. In nucleotides, the CDR3 is TGTGCCAGCTCCGGACAGGCTAGCAATCAGCCCCAGCATTTT. This encodes CASSGQASNQPQHF.

V gene TRBV6-6 combines with J gene TRBJ1-6; 8 bases match TRBD1. V shed 2 bases, J shed 13 bases, and the junction held 13 bases outside the gene matches. The CDR3 runs 16 residues. Germline V lookup: CDR1 MNHNY, CDR2 SVGAGI (reference sequence). The CDR3 sequence is CASSYVQGRGRDPLHF. CDR3 DNA: TGTGCCAGCAGTTACGTGCAGGGCAGGGGGCGAGATCCCCTCCACTTT.

The chain joins TRBV5-1 to TRBJ1-2; D might be TRBD1 (6 bases). Between the trimmed V and J ends, which lost 4 bases and 6 bases, there was a span of 16 bases. In germline, CDR1 is SGHRS, CDR2 YFSETQ. This CDR3 region has 14 residues. CDR3 nucleotides: TGCGCCAGCAGCCCCGGACAGCCCAGGGATGGCTACACCTTC. It specifies CASSPGQPRDGYTF.

The J gene is TRBJ2-7, the V gene TRBV9, with TRBD1 as a possible D gene (5 bases). V lost 0 bases, J lost 2 bases, and 18 bases lay in between. Germline lookup yields CDR1 SGDLS and CDR2 YYNGEE. This CDR3 comprises 17 residues. CDR3: CASSVEDVLAGPYEQYF. The CDR3 region has the DNA TGTGCCAGCAGCGTAGAAGACGTGTTGGCAGGGCCCTACGAGCAGTACTTC.

This sequence joins TRBV28 and TRBJ1-1; 11 bases match TRBD1. J was trimmed by 0 bases and V by 6 bases; bases with no gene match: 9. Looked up from germline, CDR1 is MDHEN and CDR2 is SYDVKM. This CDR3 is 17 amino acids long. The CDR3 loop reads CASRPGGTGGVNTEAFF. The CDR3 coding sequence is TGTGCCAGCAGGCCTGGCGGGACAGGGGGTGTGAACACTGAAGCTTTCTTT.

This clone has just a few counts. The genes are TRBV19 and TRBJ1-2; D is undetermined. Trimming cost V 4 bases and J 0 bases, with 21 bases left between them. The germline V gene encodes CDR1 LNHDA and CDR2 SQIVND (reference sequence). CDR3 length equals 18 residues. The CDR3 is CASSNTGRNLKANYGYTF. CDR3 DNA: TGTGCCAGTAGTAATACTGGAAGGAATCTCAAAGCTAACTATGGCTACACCTTC. The full variable domain, with the rest looked up from reference TRBV19 and TRBJ1-2, is DGGITQSPKYLFRKEGQNVTLSCEQNLNHDAMYWYRQDPGQGLRLIYYSQIVNDFQKGDIAEGYSVSREKKESFPLTVTSAQKNPTAFYLCASSNTGRNLKANYGYTFGSGTRLTVV.

The CDR3 sequence is CAWRTAMNTEAFF. The CDR3 DNA reads as TGTGCCTGGAGGACAGCTATGAACACTGAAGCTTTCTTT. J is TRBJ1-1 and V is TRBV30; tentatively, D is TRBD1 (5 bases). V lost 3 bases to trimming and J lost 0 bases, with 8 bases between them. Germline V gives CDR1 GTSNPN, CDR2 SVGIG (reference sequence). This CDR3 is built from 13 residues.

The rearrangement joins TRBV6-5 to TRBJ1-1; 7 bases match TRBD1. Trimming at V came to 7 bases and at J to 3 bases, leaving 5 bases not matched to a gene. The CDR3 extends over 13 amino acids. Germline CDR1 MNHEY, CDR2 SVGAGI. The CDR3 loop reads CASTAGGYTEAFF. DNA of the CDR3: TGTGCCAGCACTGCAGGGGGGTACACTGAAGCTTTCTTT.

V is TRBV29-1 and J is TRBJ1-2; D perhaps matches TRBD1 (6 bases). CDR1 SQVTM and CDR2 ANQGSEA come from the germline V gene. The CDR3 sequence is 14 residues long. Trimming cost V 1 base and J 4 bases, with 13 bases left between them. CDR3 loop: CSVEGETGTYGYTF. CDR3 in DNA: TGCAGCGTTGAAGGCGAGACAGGAACCTATGGCTACACCTTC.

The gene calls are TRBV5-4 and TRBJ1-5; no firm D call. Germline V CDR1 and CDR2: SGHNT, YYREEE (reference sequence). Trimming stripped 2 bases from V and 3 bases from J, with 12 bases between. CDR3 length: 15 amino acids. This CDR3 reads CASSFWEENNQPQHF. For the CDR3, the DNA is TGTGCCAGCAGCTTCTGGGAGGAAAACAATCAGCCCCAGCATTTT.

This chain links TRBV7-3 with TRBJ1-1; D is unresolved. V lost 1 base and J lost 3, with 6 bases in between. The germline gives CDR1 SGHTA, CDR2 FQGTGA. The CDR3 spans 13 residues. The CDR3 loop reads CASSLRGDTEAFF. CDR3 nucleotide sequence: TGTGCCAGCAGCTTAAGGGGTGACACTGAAGCTTTCTTT.

This clone has more than one count but fewer than ten. The chain is built from TRBV7-9 and TRBJ2-2; TRBD2 aligns across 11 bases. Germline V lookup: CDR1 SEHNR, CDR2 FQNEAQ (reference sequence). The ends lost 4 bases at V and 6 bases at J; junction bases unmatched: 7. This CDR3 has 16 residues. The CDR3 DNA follows: TGTGCCAGCAGCTGGTTAGCGGGGGGGCCGTCCGGGGAGCTGTTTTTT. It is translated as CASSWLAGGPSGELFF.

The chain links TRBV5-1 to TRBJ2-3; perhaps D is TRBD1 or TRBD2 (5 bases each). Trimming removed 5 bases at V and 2 bases at J, with 12 bases between. The length of the CDR3 is 14 residues. The germline V gene has CDR1 SGHRS and CDR2 YFSETQ. The CDR3 DNA sequence: TGCGCCAGCAGGGGACGGAGCAACACAGATACGCAGTATTTT. Translated, it gives CASRGRSNTDTQYF.

The rearrangement joins TRBV5-1 to TRBJ2-5; TRBD1 aligns across 8 bases. Germline V gives CDR1 SGHRS, CDR2 YFSETQ. This CDR3 comprises 14 residues. Losses at the gene ends were 5 bases for V and 4 bases for J; bases not matched to a gene: 7. The CDR3 nucleotides read TGCGCCAGCAGTAGCGACAGGGGAGCAGAGACCCAGTACTTC. Translating it yields CASSSDRGAETQYF. Complete variable domain (other parts from reference TRBV5-1 and TRBJ2-5): KAGVTQTPRYLIKTRGQQVTLSCSPISGHRSVSWYQQTPGQGLQFLFEYFSETQRNKGNFPGRFSGRQFSNSRSEMNVSTLELGDSALYLCASSSDRGAETQYFGPGTRLLVL.

J is TRBJ1-1 and V is TRBV2; D possibly corresponds to TRBD1 (5 bases). CDR3 length equals 14 residues. V was trimmed by 4 bases and J by 0 bases, leaving 9 bases between them. The germline CDR1 and CDR2 sequences are SNHLY and FYNNEI. The CDR3 nucleotides are TGTGCCAGCAGTGGGGGCCTGATGAACACTGAAGCTTTCTTT. It encodes CASSGGLMNTEAFF.

V usage is TRBV5-1 and J usage is TRBJ2-3; 11 nucleotides line up with TRBD2. This CDR3 has 16 residues. The germline V gene encodes CDR1 SGHRS and CDR2 YFSETQ. J gave up 5 bases and V 0 bases, and 5 bases lay outside the gene matches. The CDR3 coding sequence is TGCGCCAGCAGCTTGGATAGCGGGGGGGCGCTAGATACGCAGTATTTT. It is translated as CASSLDSGGALDTQYF.

The chain is built from TRBV6-6 and TRBJ2-5; perhaps TRBD2 as D (6 bases). The length of the CDR3 is 15 residues. Germline V gene data show CDR1 as MNHNY and CDR2 as SVGAGI (reference sequence). V was shortened by 1 base and J by 5 bases, with 14 bases between the two germline ends. CDR3 sequence (DNA): TGTGCCAGCAGTTACTTAGATGCGGGGAGGGAGACCCAGTACTTC. As protein: CASSYLDAGRETQYF.

This chain connects TRBV5-1 to TRBJ1-2; D is perhaps TRBD1 (6 bases). From germline, CDR1 is SGHRS and CDR2 YFSETQ. The CDR3 runs to 20 residues. The V end lost 3 bases, the J end lost 5 bases, and 32 bases lay between the germline ends. The CDR3 nucleotides read TGCGCCAGCAGCTCAAGGACAGTATCGACATCCTACGGTCCCCTATATGGCTACACCTTC. Protein product: CASSSRTVSTSYGPLYGYTF.

This chain uses TRBV6-1 with TRBJ2-7; unclear D gene. The CDR3 is made up of 11 amino acids. Looked up from germline, CDR1 is MNHNS and CDR2 is SASEGT. Trimming removed 1 base from V and 6 bases from J, with 4 bases in between. CDR3 in DNA: TGTGCCAGCAGTGAAGACGGCGAGCAGTACTTC. Amino acid sequence: CASSEDGEQYF.

V and J are TRBV7-9 and TRBJ2-1; D is perhaps TRBD1 (6 bases). Germline CDR1 is SEHNR and CDR2 is FQNEAQ (reference sequence). Trimming shortened V by 5 bases and J by 6 bases, and 20 bases separated the two germline ends. The CDR3 is 16 amino acids. The CDR3 sequence is CASSVEGVGAFNEQFF. CDR3 sequence (DNA): TGTGCCAGCAGCGTAGAAGGTGTGGGGGCGTTCAATGAGCAGTTCTTC.

A single count supports this clone. The chain is built from TRBV28 and TRBJ2-7; D is possibly TRBD2 (6 bases). The V end lost 6 bases, the J end lost 0 bases, and 15 bases lay between the germline ends. The CDR3 has 15 residues. CDR1 is MDHEN and CDR2 is SYDVKM in the germline V gene. For the CDR3, the DNA is TGTGCCAGCAGCTCGGAGGGGCGGGTCTCCTACGAGCAGTACTTC. It codes for CASSSEGRVSYEQYF.

The rearrangement uses TRBV28 and TRBJ1-2, with 12 bases aligning to TRBD1. This CDR3 has 14 residues. V lost 6 bases and J lost 7; bases outside the gene matches: 6. The germline gives CDR1 MDHEN, CDR2 SYDVKM. CDR3 DNA: TGTGCCAGCAGGGGGGACAGGGGGCAGGCTGGCTACACCTTC. Translated: CASRGDRGQAGYTF.

V usage is TRBV19 and J usage is TRBJ2-3, with 9 bases matching TRBD1. Germline CDR1 and CDR2: LNHDA and SQIVND (reference sequence). Trimming cost V 7 bases and J 2 bases; bases outside gene matches: 10. The CDR3 loop spans 16 amino acids. In nucleotides, the CDR3 is TGTGCCAGTAAGGGGCCGGACAGGGGATTCACAGATACGCAGTATTTT. Translation gives CASKGPDRGFTDTQYF.

This chain links TRBV2 with TRBJ1-1, with 9 bases fitting TRBD1. The germline CDR1 and CDR2 sequences are SNHLY and FYNNEI. This CDR3 has 19 amino acids. V was pared by 5 bases and J by 5 bases, with 21 bases of the junction left unmatched. The CDR3 loop is CASSPRGGPNRGLSTEAFF. The CDR3 DNA is TGTGCCAGCAGTCCGCGGGGGGGTCCTAACAGGGGGCTAAGTACTGAAGCTTTCTTT.

The genes are TRBV27 and TRBJ1-1; D gene uncertain. Germline V gene sequence: CDR1 MNHEY, CDR2 SMNVEV (reference sequence). V was trimmed by 6 bases and J by 1 base, leaving 3 bases between them. This CDR3 is 11 amino acids long. CDR3 coding DNA: TGTGCCAGCAGGAGGAACACTGAAGCTTTCTTT. Translation: CASRRNTEAFF.